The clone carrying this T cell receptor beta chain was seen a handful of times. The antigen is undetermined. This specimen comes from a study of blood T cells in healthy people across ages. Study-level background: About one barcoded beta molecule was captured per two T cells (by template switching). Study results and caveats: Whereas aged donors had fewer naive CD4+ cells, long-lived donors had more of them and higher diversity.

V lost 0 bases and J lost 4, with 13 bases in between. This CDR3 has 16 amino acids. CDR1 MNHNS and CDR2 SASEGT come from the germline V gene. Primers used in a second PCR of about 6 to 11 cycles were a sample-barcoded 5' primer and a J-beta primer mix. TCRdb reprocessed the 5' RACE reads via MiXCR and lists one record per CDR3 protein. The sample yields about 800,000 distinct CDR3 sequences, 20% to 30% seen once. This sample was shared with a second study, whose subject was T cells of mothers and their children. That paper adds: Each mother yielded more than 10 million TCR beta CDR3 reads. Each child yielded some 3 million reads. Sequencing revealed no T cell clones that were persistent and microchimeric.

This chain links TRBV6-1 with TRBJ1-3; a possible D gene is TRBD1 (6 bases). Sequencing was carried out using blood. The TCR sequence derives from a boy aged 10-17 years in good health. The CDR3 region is CASSEARQGTGNTIYF. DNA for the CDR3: TGTGCCAGCAGTGAAGCGCGGCAGGGGACAGGAAACACCATATATTTT.